This TCR beta chain was identified during a study of spatial heterogeneity in lung cancer. Points from the study as a whole: TCRs found ubiquitously expanded in tumor appeared in blood more at resection than at follow-up.

Time point noted: sample taken at primary tumor resection. Tumor, nontumor lung or frozen PBMC supplied whole RNA that was sequenced unsorted. Untreated early-stage non-small cell lung cancer patients, around 70 in total, were the donors. This clonotype is medium-sized. Its target is not known. Every TCR cDNA molecule carried a tag that served as a unique molecular identifier. One entry per CDR3 protein results from TCRdb running MiXCR on the 5' RACE reads. The table includes 24,000 or so distinct CDR3 sequences, more than 6.5% detected once. The clonotype originates from a male donor with early-stage non-small cell lung cancer. Specimen: PBMCs, collected at surgery.

In nucleotides, the CDR3 is TGTGCCATCAGTCGGGACAGACCCTACGAGCAGTACTTC. Amino acid sequence: CAISRDRPYEQYF. This chain uses TRBV10-3 with TRBJ2-7, with 7 bases identical to TRBD1. Germline CDR1 is ENHRY and CDR2 is SYGVKD. The trim removed 5 bases at V and 2 bases at J, leaving 3 bases unmatched. The CDR3 is 13 residues long.